What follows are 20 T cell receptor beta chains derived from one specimen sequenced in a study of T-cell reconstitution after alpha-beta-depleted transplantation in children. Construction of the TCRbeta library involved unique molecular identifiers. TCRdb processed the PCR reads anew with MiXCR; each CDR3 protein has one entry. This sample has approximately 490,000 distinct CDR3 sequences, with around 12% found just once. The input for sequencing was PBMCs from the stem cell graft donor, taken from the stem cell graft. These receptors were obtained from a human donor who donated a stem cell graft to a child with combined immunodeficiency.

This chain links TRBV6-2 or TRBV6-3 with TRBJ2-7, with 12 bases lining up with TRBD2. The trim removed 4 bases at V and 5 bases at J, leaving 6 bases unmatched. The CDR3 is 15 residues long. CDR1 is MNHEY and CDR2 is SVGEGT in the germline V gene. In DNA, the CDR3 is TGTGCCAGCAGTTTCTTAGGACTAGCGGGAAACGAGCAGTACTTC. Encoded protein: CASSFLGLAGNEQYF.

A few counts support this clonotype. V usage is TRBV12-3 or TRBV12-4 and J usage is TRBJ2-7; D gene unclear. CDR3 length equals 15 residues. With 3 bases removed from V and 9 bases from J, the gap between germline ends came to 21 bases. The DNA for the CDR3 is TGTGCCAGCAGTTTTACGGGCAGCCGAACGCAGTGGCAGTACTTC. Encoded protein: CASSFTGSRTQWQYF.

There are a few counts of this clonotype. The J gene is TRBJ2-5, the V gene TRBV20-1; TRBD2 is a possible D gene (6 bases). CDR3 length: 15 amino acids. Germline CDR1 is DFQATT and CDR2 is SNEGSKA (reference sequence). Between the trimmed V and J ends, which lost 6 bases and 5 bases, there was a span of 22 bases. Here the CDR3 DNA reads TGCAGTGCCCGAACCCCACCGGCGGGGAAGGAGACCCAGTACTTC. Protein product: CSARTPPAGKETQYF.

This clonotype has only a few counts. V gene TRBV12-3 or TRBV12-4 combines with J gene TRBJ2-7; no clear D. CDR3 length: 14 residues. V lost 3 bases to trimming and J lost 3 bases, with 12 bases between them. The CDR3 DNA is TGTGCCAGCAGTTTCTCCGGTCAGTTCTACGAGCAGTACTTC. This gives the protein CASSFSGQFYEQYF.

This clonotype was seen more than once but under ten times. The chain joins TRBV4-3 to TRBJ2-1, with 12 bases that match TRBD2. V shed 1 base, J shed 4 bases, and the junction held 2 bases outside the gene matches. This CDR3 has 16 residues. CDR1 and CDR2 (germline): LGHNA, YSLEER. The DNA for the CDR3 is TGCGCCAGCAGCCAAGCTAGCGGGGGGGCTTACAATGAGCAGTTCTTC. Translating it yields CASSQASGGAYNEQFF.

This clonotype was observed at least ten times. The chain uses TRBV18 and TRBJ2-2; the D gene could be TRBD1 or TRBD2 (5 bases each). The CDR3 is 13 residues long. Germline loops: CDR1 KGHSH, CDR2 LQKENI. Trimming cost V 4 bases and J 3 bases, with 6 bases left between them. CDR3 in amino acids: CASSRGDTGELFF. CDR3 DNA: TGTGCCAGCTCACGAGGGGACACCGGGGAGCTGTTTTTT.

This clonotype has only a few counts. The DNA for the CDR3 is TGTGCCAGCAGTTTAGTGGGAGACGGAAAGAACTCCTACGAGCAGTACTTC. Amino acids: CASSLVGDGKNSYEQYF. The V call is TRBV12-3 or TRBV12-4, the J call TRBJ2-7; a possible D gene is TRBD2 (5 bases). CDR3 length: 17 amino acids. Trimming removed 1 base from V and 0 bases from J, with 16 bases in between.

This clonotype was detected a few times. The gene calls are TRBV27 and TRBJ1-5; no definite D call. CDR1 MNHEY and CDR2 SMNVEV come from the germline V gene (reference sequence). V lost 5 bases, J lost 4 bases, and 18 bases lay in between. The CDR3 extends over 16 amino acids. The CDR3 DNA reads as TGTGCCAGCAGTCCCCGGGCTTCCCTTGGGAATCAGCCCCAGCATTTT. This sequence encodes CASSPRASLGNQPQHF.

This clonotype occurred many times. V and J are TRBV12-3 or TRBV12-4 and TRBJ2-5; D possibly corresponds to TRBD1 (5 bases). CDR3 size: 13 residues. V dropped 8 bases and J dropped 4 bases, with 14 bases sitting between them. DNA of the CDR3: TGTGCCAGCGTTCCTAGTGGGGCAGAGACCCAGTACTTC. Translated: CASVPSGAETQYF.

Concerning this clonotype itself: This could be a read error, since a much larger clone is one nucleotide away. The chain recombines TRBV12-3 or TRBV12-4 with TRBJ2-7; no clear D. This CDR3 comprises 14 residues. The CDR3 loop reads CSSSLVGPSNEQYF. For the CDR3, the DNA is TGTTCCAGCAGTTTAGTTGGTCCGTCCAACGAGCAGTACTTC.

This clonotype has at least ten counts. J is TRBJ2-2 and V is TRBV2; no clear D. The CDR3 spans 12 residues. Trimming stripped 5 bases from V and 6 bases from J, with 7 bases between. From germline, CDR1 is SNHLY and CDR2 FYNNEI. CDR3 protein: CASSRTAGELFF. The CDR3 nucleotides are TGTGCCAGCAGTCGTACAGCCGGGGAGCTGTTTTTT.

The chain employs TRBV3-1 and TRBJ2-2, with unresolved D. Germline V gene sequence: CDR1 LGHDT, CDR2 YNNKEL (reference sequence). The CDR3 spans 12 residues. V lost 1 base and J lost 7, with 4 bases in between. For the CDR3, the DNA is TGTGCCAGCAGCCAAGTGCACGGGGAGCTGTTTTTT. As protein: CASSQVHGELFF.

The chain recombines TRBV5-1 with TRBJ2-2, with D unclear. This CDR3 has 15 residues. Trimming stripped 2 bases from V and 6 bases from J, with 14 bases between. Germline V lookup: CDR1 SGHRS, CDR2 YFSETQ. The CDR3, as DNA: TGCGCCAGCAGCTTTCTCCAGGCCAACGCCGGGGAGCTGTTTTTT. This encodes CASSFLQANAGELFF.

This sequence joins TRBV6-2 or TRBV6-3 and TRBJ2-7, with a tentative D call TRBD2 (5 bases). The CDR3 has 15 amino acids. V lost 4 bases and J lost 0, with 13 bases in between. CDR1 is MNHEY and CDR2 is SVGEGT in the germline V gene. This chain's CDR3 is CASSWTGILSYEQYF. In DNA form, the CDR3 reads TGTGCCAGCAGTTGGACCGGGATCCTCTCCTACGAGCAGTACTTC.

This clonotype occurred a few times. The chain has TRBV7-8 and TRBJ2-5, with 8 nucleotides matching TRBD1. CDR3 size: 16 residues. Losses at the gene ends were 3 bases for V and 2 bases for J; bases not matched to a gene: 8. Germline CDR1 SGHVS, CDR2 FQNEAQ. The DNA for the CDR3 is TGTGCCAGCAGCTTTAGGTACAGGGGGTTTCAAGAGACCCAGTACTTC. Its protein product is CASSFRYRGFQETQYF.

J is TRBJ2-3 and V is TRBV7-8; D is possibly TRBD2 (6 bases). The CDR3 spans 12 residues. Germline V CDR1 and CDR2: SGHVS, FQNEAQ. V dropped 8 bases and J dropped 3 bases, with 9 bases sitting between them. The chain's CDR3 is CASEGLTDTQYF. The CDR3 DNA is TGTGCCAGCGAGGGACTTACAGATACGCAGTATTTT.

This clonotype was seen at least ten times. V gene TRBV12-3 or TRBV12-4 combines with J gene TRBJ1-2, with D maybe TRBD1 (6 bases). The length of the CDR3 is 15 residues. Trimming stripped 6 bases from V and 2 bases from J, with 16 bases between. The CDR3 sequence: CASRGPGEGNYGYTF. In DNA form, the CDR3 reads TGTGCCAGCAGAGGGCCAGGGGAGGGGAACTATGGCTACACCTTC.

This clonotype has more than one count but fewer than ten. Here the CDR3 reads CASSFSDRNVTF. The CDR3 nucleotides are TGTGCCAGCAGCTTCTCGGACCGTAACGTCACCTTC. The rearrangement links TRBV5-4 to TRBJ1-2; D unclear. CDR1 and CDR2 (germline): SGHNT, YYREEE (reference sequence). The CDR3 spans 12 residues. Trimming left V 2 bases short and J 13 bases short, with 15 bases between.

The rearrangement links TRBV12-3 or TRBV12-4 to TRBJ2-1, with 9 positions matching TRBD2. Germline trimming cut 10 bases from V and 15 bases from J; bases unmatched to any gene: 13. The CDR3 has 12 amino acids. The CDR3 spells CATLRGREGRFF. In DNA, the CDR3 is TGTGCCACCCTAAGAGGGCGGGAGGGTAGGTTCTTC.

This clonotype appeared a few times. The J gene is TRBJ2-3, the V gene TRBV5-1; no clear D gene. Between the trimmed V and J ends, which lost 2 bases and 2 bases, there was a span of 12 bases. The CDR3 totals 15 residues. CDR1 and CDR2 from the germline V gene are SGHRS and YFSETQ. The CDR3 loop is CASSFNQVLTDTQYF. The CDR3 DNA reads TGCGCCAGCAGCTTTAATCAGGTCCTCACAGATACGCAGTATTTT.